This T cell receptor (beta chain) was obtained from a study of blood T cell repertoires in COVID-19. Study in general: Acute and convalescent COVID-19 specimens originated in the United States, Italy and Spain.

Germline V gene sequence: CDR1 SGHAT, CDR2 FQNNGV. Trimming removed 5 bases from V and 5 bases from J; junction bases left unmatched: 9. The CDR3 totals 15 residues. Measured with immunoSEQ multiplex PCR; TCRdb has only the in-frame clones, and not every one. The sample yields 150,000 to 190,000 clones, approximately 80% seen once. The sample comprised peripheral blood. The V gene is TRBV11-2, the J gene TRBJ2-3; 8 bases agree with TRBD1. This TCR was recovered from a woman aged 50 to 65 with acute or convalescent COVID-19. CDR3 sequence reads: CASSHGDRYGDTQYF. In nucleotides, the CDR3 is TGTGCCAGCAGCCACGGGGACAGGTACGGAGATACGCAGTATTTT.